Below are 22 T cell receptor beta chains sequenced from a single sample in a study of blood T cells in healthy people across ages. Primed by a sample-barcoded 5' primer and a J-beta primer mix, a second PCR proceeded for 7 to 11 cycles. Each CDR3 protein gets one entry after TCRdb re-called the 5' RACE reads with MiXCR. This table holds some 1.4 million distinct CDR3 sequences, approximately 42% found once. Sample: blood. These receptors were taken from a woman between 18 and 30 years old in good health.

Only a few counts were recorded for this clonotype. This chain joins TRBV9 and TRBJ1-6, with no clear D. With 4 bases removed from V and 7 bases from J, the gap between germline ends came to 18 bases. The CDR3 contains 16 residues. CDR1 is SGDLS, CDR2 YYNGEE, per germline. CDR3 sequence: CASSPNARSPNSPLHF. As DNA, the CDR3 is TGTGCCAGCAGCCCGAACGCCAGGTCTCCGAATTCACCCCTCCACTTT.

In its sample, this clonotype was seen a few times. The gene calls are TRBV9 and TRBJ2-5; D is uncertain. CDR1 is SGDLS, CDR2 YYNGEE, per germline. The CDR3 covers 14 residues. The V and J ends lost 3 bases and 4 bases respectively, with 13 bases between them. Here the CDR3 reads CASSADPLIETQYF. DNA for the CDR3: TGTGCCAGCAGCGCGGACCCTTTGATAGAGACCCAGTACTTC.

The rearrangement links TRBV30 to TRBJ2-1, with D hard to call. This CDR3 is 12 amino acids long. V was clipped by 5 bases and J by 3 bases, with 8 bases between them. CDR1 and CDR2 from the germline V gene are GTSNPN and SVGIG (reference sequence). The DNA for the CDR3 is TGTGCCTGGGGACGGATCTACAATGAGCAGTTCTTC. Translated: CAWGRIYNEQFF. The complete variable domain, with remaining parts taken from reference TRBV30 and TRBJ2-1, reads SQTIHQWPATLVQPVGSPLSLECTVEGTSNPNLYWYRQAAGRGLQLLFYSVGIGQISSEVPQNLSASRPQDRQFILSSKKLLLSDSGFYLCAWGRIYNEQFFGPGTRLTVL.

This clonotype was recorded many times. The chain couples TRBV6-6 to TRBJ2-3; 7 positions agree with TRBD2. This CDR3 has 15 amino acids. Germline V lookup: CDR1 MNHNY, CDR2 SVGAGI (reference sequence). The trim removed 0 bases at V and 2 bases at J, leaving 2 bases unmatched. CDR3 protein: CASSYSAGFTDTQYF. The CDR3 nucleotides read TGTGCCAGCAGTTACTCAGCGGGATTCACAGATACGCAGTATTTT.

This clonotype was counted only a few times. The chain employs TRBV6-6 and TRBJ1-2, with TRBD1 identical over 9 bases. Germline V gives CDR1 MNHNY, CDR2 SVGAGI (reference sequence). The junction had 10 bases not matched to a gene; V was cut back by 5 bases and J by 6 bases. The CDR3 runs 15 residues. The CDR3 protein is CASSDLGQGGDGYTF. The CDR3 bases are TGTGCCAGCAGTGACTTGGGACAGGGAGGCGATGGCTACACCTTC.

This clonotype was observed once. V is TRBV7-9 and J is TRBJ2-3; 9 positions match TRBD2. Germline CDR1 SEHNR, CDR2 FQNEAQ (reference sequence). Trimming removed 4 bases from V and 1 base from J; junction bases left unmatched: 15. The CDR3 contains 19 residues. The CDR3 region is CASSSTFGTSIVGTDTQYF. DNA of the CDR3: TGTGCCAGCAGCTCGACCTTCGGGACTAGCATTGTAGGCACAGATACGCAGTATTTT.

The genes are TRBV5-1 and TRBJ2-3, with D possibly being TRBD1 or TRBD2 (5 bases each). The V and J ends lost 5 bases and 5 bases respectively, with 15 bases between them. Germline V CDR1 and CDR2: SGHRS, YFSETQ. This CDR3 is 14 amino acids long. CDR3 sequence: CASSSWSGRDTQYF. CDR3 DNA sequence: TGCGCCAGCAGTTCCTGGTCGGGGCGAGATACGCAGTATTTT.

The chain links TRBV6-2 or TRBV6-3 to TRBJ1-2; D unresolved. CDR3 length: 14 residues. Trimming left V 6 bases short and J 4 bases short, with 15 bases between. Germline lookup yields CDR1 MNHEY and CDR2 SVGEGT. The DNA of the CDR3 is TGTGCCAGCAGCCGGGCTGGGCTCAGCTATGGCTACACCTTC. Amino acid sequence: CASSRAGLSYGYTF.

In this sample, this clonotype turned up a few times. The rearrangement uses TRBV10-2 and TRBJ1-2; D remains ambiguous. This CDR3 has 15 residues. CDR1 and CDR2 from the germline V gene are WSHSY and SAAADI. With 1 base removed from V and 4 bases from J, the gap between germline ends came to 13 bases. The CDR3 region is CASSELGQWIYGYTF. The CDR3 coding sequence is TGCGCCAGCAGTGAGTTAGGTCAGTGGATCTATGGCTACACCTTC.

The chain uses TRBV12-3 or TRBV12-4 and TRBJ2-3; 8 nucleotides align to TRBD2. This CDR3 region has 17 residues. Unmatched junction bases numbered 11, after V lost 3 bases and J lost 3 bases. CDR3 in amino acids: CASSFSRGGRGTDTQYF. CDR3 DNA: TGTGCCAGCAGTTTCTCCCGCGGGGGGCGCGGGACAGATACGCAGTATTTT.

Only one count was recorded for this clonotype. V is TRBV12-3 or TRBV12-4 and J is TRBJ2-2, with D maybe TRBD1 (5 bases). Between the trimmed V and J ends, which lost 2 bases and 3 bases, there was a span of 10 bases. The CDR3 runs to 15 residues. CDR3 bases: TGTGCCAGCAGTTTACTGGCAGGGTACACCGGGGAGCTGTTTTTT. Protein product: CASSLLAGYTGELFF.

The chain couples TRBV6-5 to TRBJ2-1, with 7 bases identical to TRBD2. CDR3 size: 17 residues. In germline, CDR1 is MNHEY, CDR2 SVGAGI. The V segment lost 0 bases and the J segment 6 bases; nucleotides outside the gene matches: 11. CDR3 protein: CASSYSKAGLVSNEQFF. CDR3 nucleotide sequence: TGTGCCAGCAGTTACTCGAAGGCTGGACTAGTCTCCAATGAGCAGTTCTTC.

The chain combines TRBV20-1 with TRBJ2-1; 13 bases fit TRBD2. Germline CDR1 DFQATT, CDR2 SNEGSKA (reference sequence). Trimming at V came to 3 bases and at J to 4 bases, leaving 12 bases not matched to a gene. The CDR3 is 18 residues long. The CDR3, as DNA: TGCAGTGCTAGTAGGACCGGGACTAGCGGGATAAAGTACAATGAGCAGTTCTTC. Its protein product is CSASRTGTSGIKYNEQFF.

This clonotype was counted once. The V and J genes are TRBV12-3 or TRBV12-4 and TRBJ2-6; a possible D gene is TRBD2 (5 bases). Trimming removed 5 bases from V and 0 bases from J, with 8 bases in between. This CDR3 comprises 15 residues. CDR3 residues: CASSGLSSGANVLTF. CDR3 nucleotide sequence: TGTGCCAGCAGTGGACTGTCCTCTGGGGCCAACGTCCTGACTTTC.

This clonotype was counted between two and nine times. The chain has TRBV10-3 and TRBJ2-1; the D gene could be TRBD1 or TRBD2 (6 bases each). Trimming left V 4 bases short and J 8 bases short, with 12 bases between. This CDR3 region has 13 residues. Germline lookup yields CDR1 ENHRY and CDR2 SYGVKD. CDR3 bases: TGTGCCATCAGTGGCACCGGGGGCGATGAGCAGTTCTTC. The encoded protein is CAISGTGGDEQFF.

Only a few counts were recorded for this clonotype. The V gene is TRBV15, the J gene TRBJ2-1; a weak D match, TRBD1 (5 bases). The V and J ends lost 0 bases and 10 bases respectively, with 10 bases between them. Germline values: CDR1 LNHNV, CDR2 YYDKDF (reference sequence). CDR3 size: 13 residues. For the CDR3, the DNA is TGTGCCACCAGCAGAGATTGGGGCACAGAGCAGTTCTTC. Its translation: CATSRDWGTEQFF.

The chain links TRBV12-3 or TRBV12-4 to TRBJ1-2; 7 bases align to TRBD1. This CDR3 contains 13 residues. The junction had 14 bases not matched to a gene; V was cut back by 11 bases and J by 8 bases. For the CDR3, the DNA is TGTGCCGTAGGGGCAGGACAGGCTATGGGCTACACCTTC. This codes for CAVGAGQAMGYTF.

This clonotype appeared many times. The rearrangement joins TRBV27 to TRBJ1-6; 8 nucleotides align to TRBD1. The V gene end was trimmed by 5 bases and the J gene end by 9 bases; junction bases not matched to a gene: 9. Germline CDR1 reads MNHEY; CDR2 reads SMNVEV (reference sequence). The CDR3 length is 15 residues. In nucleotides, the CDR3 is TGTGCCAGCAGTGACTTCAGGGGGCAGGGTTCACCCCTCCACTTT. Its protein product is CASSDFRGQGSPLHF.

The rearrangement uses TRBV14 and TRBJ2-7; D possibly matches TRBD1 or TRBD2 (6 bases each). The germline CDR1 and CDR2 sequences are SGHDN and FVKESK. This CDR3 region has 14 residues. V dropped 1 base and J dropped 4 bases, with 11 bases sitting between them. The CDR3: CASSQVKGGYEQYF. The CDR3 DNA follows: TGTGCCAGCAGCCAAGTGAAAGGGGGGTACGAGCAGTACTTC.

This clonotype appeared a few times. CDR3 DNA: TGCAGCGTCGCGGGGGGTTCGGGGACCCAGTACTTC. It codes for CSVAGGSGTQYF. The V gene is TRBV29-1, the J gene TRBJ2-5; 8 bases agree with TRBD2. The ends lost 6 bases at V and 7 bases at J; junction bases unmatched: 7. The germline V gene has CDR1 SQVTM and CDR2 ANQGSEA. The CDR3 covers 12 residues.

The chain links TRBV2 to TRBJ2-1; D not resolved. V lost 6 bases to trimming and J lost 7 bases, with 13 bases between them. Germline CDR1 is SNHLY and CDR2 is FYNNEI. The length of the CDR3 is 13 residues. The CDR3 spells CASRGWGSNEQFF. As DNA, the CDR3 is TGTGCCAGCAGGGGGTGGGGTTCGAATGAGCAGTTCTTC.

In the case of this clonotype: The CDR3 does not end in the conserved phenylalanine or tryptophan, so this is likely a read error. This chain links TRBV29-1 with TRBJ1-2; D ambiguous. V lost 2 bases and J lost 8, with 18 bases in between. The CDR3 is 14 amino acids. Germline V gene lookup returns CDR1 SQVTM and CDR2 ANQGSEA. In nucleotides, the CDR3 is TGCAGCGTTGAATCGGGTGGGCCTTTCCGAGGCTACACCTTA. Amino acids: CSVESGGPFRGYTL.